Below are 5 T cell receptor beta chains sequenced from a single sample in a study of T cell responses to AZD1222 COVID-19 vaccine. Only in-frame clones appear in the TCRdb table, and some are missing; sequencing was by immunoSEQ multiplex PCR. The sample carries tens of thousands of clones, roughly 90% recorded once. The material sequenced was peripheral blood, taken on day 0 of AZD1222 vaccination. The receptors here all came from an adult in good health.

The V gene is TRBV2, the J gene TRBJ1-2; D might be TRBD1 (5 bases). Germline CDR1 SNHLY, CDR2 FYNNEI. Trimming shortened V by 8 bases and J by 12 bases, and 16 bases separated the two germline ends. This CDR3 has 11 residues. CDR3 coding DNA: TGTGCCAGCCTTGCCGGGACGGGGCACACCTTC. This gives the protein CASLAGTGHTF. Complete variable domain (other parts from reference TRBV2 and TRBJ1-2): EPEVTQTPSHQVTQMGQEVILRCVPISNHLYFYWYRQILGQKVEFLVSFYNNEISEKSEIFDDQFSVERPDGSNFTLKIRSTKLEDSAMYFCASLAGTGHTFGSGTRLTVV.

The chain is built from TRBV28 and TRBJ1-6, with D unclear. V shed 7 bases and J shed 9 bases, with 16 bases lying between them. CDR1 MDHEN and CDR2 SYDVKM come from the germline V gene. The CDR3 loop spans 14 amino acids. The CDR3 spells CASTMSTGISPLHF. The CDR3 nucleotides are TGTGCCAGCACCATGTCTACGGGTATTTCACCCCTCCACTTT. The whole variable domain, remainder taken from reference TRBV28 and TRBJ1-6, is DVKVTQSSRYLVKRTGEKVFLECVQDMDHENMFWYRQDPGLGLRLIYFSYDVKMKEKGDIPEGYSVSREKKERFSLILESASTNQTSMYLCASTMSTGISPLHFGNGTRLTVT.

The rearrangement links TRBV20-1 to TRBJ2-7, with a tentative D call TRBD1 (6 bases). Trimming took 3 bases from V and 6 from J, leaving 9 bases between them. Germline values: CDR1 DFQATT, CDR2 SNEGSKA (reference sequence). CDR3 length equals 11 residues. Here the CDR3 DNA reads TGCAGTGCTAGCCAGGGGATCGAGCAGTACTTC. This translates into CSASQGIEQYF.

The rearrangement uses TRBV3-1 (or the pseudogene TRBV3-2) and TRBJ1-2, with D perhaps matching TRBD1 (5 bases). The CDR3 is made up of 14 amino acids. V was trimmed by 1 base and J by 5 bases, leaving 11 bases between them. CDR1 and CDR2 from the germline V gene are LGHDT and YNNKEL (reference sequence). In nucleotides, the CDR3 is TGTGCCAGCAGCCAAGGACAGATGGGGTATGGCTACACCTTC. This codes for CASSQGQMGYGYTF.

This chain uses TRBV5-1 with TRBJ2-7; no clear D gene. Trimming cost V 4 bases and J 4 bases, with 21 bases left between them. This CDR3 spans 16 amino acids. CDR1 and CDR2 (germline): SGHRS, YFSETQ. CDR3 DNA: TGCGCCAGCAGCCAGAGCCGCGAGTCGAGCTCGTACGAGCAGTACTTC. Its translation: CASSQSRESSSYEQYF.